This T cell receptor (beta chain) was identified during a study of blood T cell repertoires in COVID-19. Per the germline V gene, CDR1 is GTSNPN and CDR2 is SVGIG (reference sequence). The CDR3 runs 13 residues. V gave up 7 bases and J gave up 0 bases; unmatched junction bases: 1. TCRdb keeps only in-frame clones here, not all; method: immunoSEQ multiplex PCR. The sample holds over 85,000 clones; 88% are singletons and the top ten take around 3%. The chain is built from TRBV30 and TRBJ2-2, with TRBD1 matching 8 bases. The TCR was taken from a woman aged 45-65 years with acute or convalescent COVID-19. What was sequenced was peripheral blood. CDR3 sequence reads: CASRGPNTGELFF. As DNA, the CDR3 is TGTGCCTCCAGGGGGCCGAACACCGGGGAGCTGTTTTTT. Supplemented by reference TRBV30 and TRBJ2-2, the full variable domain reads SQTIHQWPATLVQPVGSPLSLECTVEGTSNPNLYWYRQAAGRGLQLLFYSVGIGQISSEVPQNLSASRPQDRQFILSSKKLLLSDSGFYLCASRGPNTGELFFGEGSRLTVL.